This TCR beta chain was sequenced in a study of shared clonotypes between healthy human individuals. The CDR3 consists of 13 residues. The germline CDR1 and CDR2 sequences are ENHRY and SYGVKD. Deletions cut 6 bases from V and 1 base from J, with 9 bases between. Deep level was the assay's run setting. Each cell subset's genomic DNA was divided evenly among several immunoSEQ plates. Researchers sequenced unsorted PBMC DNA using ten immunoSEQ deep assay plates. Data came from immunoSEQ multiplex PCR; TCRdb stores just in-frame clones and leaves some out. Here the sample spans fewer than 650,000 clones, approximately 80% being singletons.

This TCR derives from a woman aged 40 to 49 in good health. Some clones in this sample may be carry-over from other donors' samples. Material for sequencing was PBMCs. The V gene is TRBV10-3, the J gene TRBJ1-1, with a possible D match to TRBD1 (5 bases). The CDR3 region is CAIRRDQNTEAFF. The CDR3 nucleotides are TGTGCCATCAGAAGGGACCAGAACACTGAAGCTTTCTTT.